These 20 T cell receptor beta chains were sequenced from one sample in a study of blood T cell repertoires in COVID-19. Here immunoSEQ multiplex PCR was the method, and the copy in TCRdb shows in-frame clones only, minus some. The data contain tens of thousands of clones, approximately 78% of them seen just once; the ten biggest clones take up about 18%. Input material: peripheral blood. These receptors were obtained from an older woman with acute or convalescent COVID-19.

V gene TRBV2 combines with J gene TRBJ2-2; TRBD1 might be the D (6 bases). The CDR3 sequence is 14 residues long. Deletions cut 4 bases from V and 7 bases from J, with 13 bases between. CDR1 and CDR2 (germline): SNHLY, FYNNEI. In nucleotides, the CDR3 is TGTGCCAGCAGTGGAACAGGGCGAGGCGGGGAGCTGTTTTTT. The encoded protein is CASSGTGRGGELFF.

The chain employs TRBV18 and TRBJ1-2; perhaps TRBD1 as D (6 bases). The V end lost 3 bases, the J end lost 4 bases, and 15 bases lay between the germline ends. Per the germline V gene, CDR1 is KGHSH and CDR2 is LQKENI. The CDR3 covers 15 residues. The DNA for the CDR3 is TGTGCCAGCTCACCGGTCCGCACAGGGAGCTATGGCTACACCTTC. Amino acids: CASSPVRTGSYGYTF. Together with reference TRBV18 and TRBJ1-2, the CDR3 gives the full variable domain: NAGVMQNPRHLVRRRGQEARLRCSPMKGHSHVYWYRQLPEEGLKFMVYLQKENIIDESGMPKERFSAEFPKEGPSILRIQQVVRGDSAAYFCASSPVRTGSYGYTFGSGTRLTVV.

The chain is built from TRBV7-8 and TRBJ1-1; possible D gene TRBD1, 6 bases. With 2 bases removed from V and 4 bases from J, the gap between germline ends came to 14 bases. Per germline, CDR1 SGHVS and CDR2 FQNEAQ. This CDR3 region has 15 residues. The CDR3: CASSLYGLGGTEAFF. The CDR3 DNA sequence: TGTGCCAGCAGCTTATATGGCCTAGGGGGCACTGAAGCTTTCTTT.

The chain has TRBV6-5 and TRBJ1-5, with unresolved D. The CDR3 runs 12 residues. Germline V CDR1 and CDR2: MNHEY, SVGAGI. Trimming shortened V by 10 bases and J by 5 bases, and 12 bases separated the two germline ends. The CDR3 sequence: CATLNGDQPQHF. The CDR3 DNA follows: TGTGCCACCCTAAATGGAGATCAGCCCCAGCATTTT.

J is TRBJ1-4 and V is TRBV30; weak D call: TRBD1 (6 bases). This CDR3 region has 15 residues. Trimming took 1 base from V and 7 from J, leaving 16 bases between them. Germline values: CDR1 GTSNPN, CDR2 SVGIG (reference sequence). The CDR3 protein is CAWSGEDRIGEKLFF. In DNA form, the CDR3 reads TGTGCCTGGAGTGGGGAAGACAGGATCGGTGAAAAACTGTTTTTT.

The chain couples TRBV7-2 to TRBJ1-6; D ambiguous. With 3 bases removed from V and 7 bases from J, the gap between germline ends came to 7 bases. The CDR3 consists of 13 residues. The germline V gene has CDR1 SGHTA and CDR2 FQGNSA. The CDR3 DNA is TGTGCCAGCAGCTTGGAGTCCAATTCACCCCTCCACTTT. It is translated as CASSLESNSPLHF.

The CDR3 here is CASSEEAGGTDTQYF. The DNA of the CDR3 is TGTGCCAGCAGTGAAGAGGCAGGTGGCACAGATACGCAGTATTTT. This rearrangement joins TRBV6-1 to TRBJ2-3; D gene uncertain. The CDR3 contains 15 residues. Germline lookup yields CDR1 MNHNS and CDR2 SASEGT. The germline V and J ends were trimmed by 1 base and 1 base, with 9 bases remaining between them.

This clone was observed a few times. This chain links TRBV7-9 with TRBJ1-6; 10 bases map to TRBD1. Germline-derived CDR1 and CDR2 are SEHNR and FQNEAQ (reference sequence). There are 15 residues in the CDR3. After removal of 5 bases from V and 8 bases from J, the junction contained 6 bases not matched to a gene. In nucleotides, the CDR3 is TGTGCCAGCAGCGGCGGGGACAGGGGACATTCACCCCTCCACTTT. Its translation: CASSGGDRGHSPLHF.

V is TRBV5-5 and J is TRBJ1-3; maybe TRBD1 (6 bases). With 0 bases removed from V and 0 bases from J, the gap between germline ends came to 10 bases. The V gene's germline CDR1 is SGHKS and CDR2 YYEKEE (reference sequence). The CDR3 has 16 residues. Here the CDR3 DNA reads TGTGCCAGCAGCTTGGATCAGGGGAACTCTGGAAACACCATATATTTT. Protein sequence: CASSLDQGNSGNTIYF.

The chain uses TRBV6-6 and TRBJ2-7; D may be TRBD2 (6 bases). This CDR3 has 16 residues. V dropped 1 base and J dropped 3 bases, with 16 bases sitting between them. CDR1 is MNHNY and CDR2 is SVGAGI in the germline V gene (reference sequence). In DNA form, the CDR3 reads TGTGCCAGCAGTTACTTCGCCGGGGCGGGGATCTACGAGCAGTACTTC. Translation: CASSYFAGAGIYEQYF.

The chain uses TRBV28 and TRBJ2-3, with TRBD1 as a possible D gene (5 bases). Germline V lookup: CDR1 MDHEN, CDR2 SYDVKM. The V gene lost 2 bases and the J gene lost 3 bases, with 9 bases spanning the gap. The CDR3 sequence is 14 residues long. The CDR3 DNA sequence: TGTGCCAGCAGTTTACCGGCAGGGACAGATACGCAGTATTTT. Its translation: CASSLPAGTDTQYF.

The V call is TRBV3-1 (or the pseudogene TRBV3-2), the J call TRBJ2-3; 12 bases are shared with TRBD2. The trim removed 5 bases at V and 5 bases at J, leaving 11 bases unmatched. The CDR3 covers 17 residues. Germline assignment: CDR1 LGHDT and CDR2 YNNKEL (reference sequence). CDR3 coding DNA: TGTGCCAGCAGCTACGCTAGCGGGGGGGAACACATAGATACGCAGTATTTT. It encodes CASSYASGGEHIDTQYF.

The V call is TRBV18, the J call TRBJ2-5, with D tentatively TRBD1 (6 bases). This CDR3 comprises 14 residues. Germline V gene sequence: CDR1 KGHSH, CDR2 LQKENI. Trimming pared 1 base from V and 2 bases from J, leaving 8 bases between. CDR3 DNA: TGTGCCAGCTCACCACTAGACAGGCAAGAGACCCAGTACTTC. Amino acid sequence: CASSPLDRQETQYF. Full variable domain (remainder filled in from reference TRBV18 and TRBJ2-5): NAGVMQNPRHLVRRRGQEARLRCSPMKGHSHVYWYRQLPEEGLKFMVYLQKENIIDESGMPKERFSAEFPKEGPSILRIQQVVRGDSAAYFCASSPLDRQETQYFGPGTRLLVL.

V gene TRBV14 combines with J gene TRBJ1-3; 8 bases are a match to TRBD1. V shed 0 bases and J 2 bases; nucleotides not matched to a gene: 3. There are 16 residues in the CDR3. Germline loops: CDR1 SGHDN, CDR2 FVKESK. The CDR3 reads CASSQDGRGPGNTIYF. CDR3 DNA sequence: TGTGCCAGCAGCCAAGATGGCAGGGGGCCTGGAAACACCATATATTTT.

The chain links TRBV24-1 to TRBJ1-5, with a possible D match to TRBD1 (6 bases). Germline loops: CDR1 KGHDR, CDR2 SFDVKD. This CDR3 comprises 14 residues. Trimming cost V 5 bases and J 6 bases, with 13 bases left between them. The CDR3 DNA reads TGTGCCACCAGTGGGACAGCGGTTGGTCAGCCCCAGCATTTT. It encodes CATSGTAVGQPQHF.

V gene TRBV9 combines with J gene TRBJ2-1, with D possibly being TRBD1 (6 bases). The CDR3 is 17 residues long. With 0 bases removed from V and 0 bases from J, the gap between germline ends came to 13 bases. The germline gives CDR1 SGDLS, CDR2 YYNGEE. The CDR3 sequence: CASSVAVQGSSYNEQFF. The DNA for the CDR3 is TGTGCCAGCAGCGTAGCCGTACAGGGAAGCTCCTACAATGAGCAGTTCTTC.

This clone has only a few counts. J is TRBJ1-1 and V is TRBV2, with 10 bases identical to TRBD1. The germline V gene encodes CDR1 SNHLY and CDR2 FYNNEI. V shed 5 bases and J 3 bases; nucleotides not matched to a gene: 6. This CDR3 region has 15 residues. The CDR3 reads CASSSRQGADTEAFF. CDR3 nucleotide sequence: TGTGCCAGCAGTAGTCGACAGGGGGCTGACACTGAAGCTTTCTTT.

This clone has just one count. CDR3 in amino acids: CASSLFNPIGQGNTEAFF. The CDR3 DNA sequence: TGTGCCAGCAGCCTCTTCAATCCTATAGGACAGGGTAACACTGAAGCTTTCTTT. The gene calls are TRBV3-1 (or the pseudogene TRBV3-2) and TRBJ1-1; 8 bases line up with TRBD1. With 4 bases clipped from V and 2 bases from J, the junction kept 15 bases outside the gene matches. The CDR3 loop spans 18 amino acids. Germline loops: CDR1 LGHDT, CDR2 YNNKEL (reference sequence).

The chain uses TRBV12-5 and TRBJ1-5; TRBD1 is a possible D gene (6 bases). V was pared by 3 bases and J by 0 bases, with 21 bases between. From germline, CDR1 is LGHNT and CDR2 FRNRAP. The CDR3 consists of 19 residues. CDR3 region: CASGLDNGGGEVSNQPQHF. In nucleotides, the CDR3 is TGTGCTAGTGGTTTAGATAATGGGGGGGGCGAAGTTAGCAATCAGCCCCAGCATTTT.

The genes are TRBV30 and TRBJ2-7; 10 bases line up with TRBD1. V lost 1 base to trimming and J lost 0 bases; unmatched junction nucleotides: 0. Germline V lookup: CDR1 GTSNPN, CDR2 SVGIG (reference sequence). CDR3 length equals 14 residues. This chain's CDR3 is CAWSGTGGSYEQYF. For the CDR3, the DNA is TGTGCCTGGAGTGGGACAGGGGGCTCCTACGAGCAGTACTTC.